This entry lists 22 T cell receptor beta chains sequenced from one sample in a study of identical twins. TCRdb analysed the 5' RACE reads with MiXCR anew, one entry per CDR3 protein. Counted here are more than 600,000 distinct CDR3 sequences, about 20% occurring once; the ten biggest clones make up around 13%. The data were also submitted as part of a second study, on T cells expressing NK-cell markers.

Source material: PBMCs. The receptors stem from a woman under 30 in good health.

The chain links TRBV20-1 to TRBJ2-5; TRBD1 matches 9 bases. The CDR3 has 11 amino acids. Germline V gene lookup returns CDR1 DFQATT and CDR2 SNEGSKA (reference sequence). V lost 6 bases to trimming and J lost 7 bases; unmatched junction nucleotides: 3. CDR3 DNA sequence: TGCAGTGCGTCGGACAGGGGGACCCAGTACTTC. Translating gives CSASDRGTQYF.

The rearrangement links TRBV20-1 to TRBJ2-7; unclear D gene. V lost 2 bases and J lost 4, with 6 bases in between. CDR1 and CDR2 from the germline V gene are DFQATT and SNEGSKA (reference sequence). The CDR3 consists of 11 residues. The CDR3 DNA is TGCAGTGCTAGAAATCGTTACGAGCAGTACTTC. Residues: CSARNRYEQYF.

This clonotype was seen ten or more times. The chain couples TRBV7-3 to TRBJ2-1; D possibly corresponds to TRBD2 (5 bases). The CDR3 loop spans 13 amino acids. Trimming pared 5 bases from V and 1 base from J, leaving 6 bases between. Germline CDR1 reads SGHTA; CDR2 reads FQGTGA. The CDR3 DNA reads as TGTGCCAGCAGCGAGGGTTCCTACAATGAGCAGTTCTTC. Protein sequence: CASSEGSYNEQFF.

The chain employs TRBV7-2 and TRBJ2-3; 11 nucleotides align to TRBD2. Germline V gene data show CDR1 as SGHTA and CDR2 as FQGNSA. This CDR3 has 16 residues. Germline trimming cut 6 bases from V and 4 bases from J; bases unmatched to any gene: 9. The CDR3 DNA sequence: TGTGCCAGCAGATCTTTAGCGGGAGGGAGCCCAGATACGCAGTATTTT. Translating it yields CASRSLAGGSPDTQYF.

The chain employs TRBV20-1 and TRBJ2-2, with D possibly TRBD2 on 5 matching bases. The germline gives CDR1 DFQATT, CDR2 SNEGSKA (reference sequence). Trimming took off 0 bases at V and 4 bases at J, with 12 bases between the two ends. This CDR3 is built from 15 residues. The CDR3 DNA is TGCAGTGCTAGAGACCAGCGGTCGGGCACCGGGGAGCTGTTTTTT. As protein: CSARDQRSGTGELFF.

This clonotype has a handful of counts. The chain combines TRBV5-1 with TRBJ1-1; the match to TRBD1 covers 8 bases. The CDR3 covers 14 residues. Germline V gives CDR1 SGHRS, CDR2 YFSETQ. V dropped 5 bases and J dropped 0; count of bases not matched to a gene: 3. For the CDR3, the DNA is TGCGCCAGCAGGCAGGGGGCTTTGAACACTGAAGCTTTCTTT. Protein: CASRQGALNTEAFF.

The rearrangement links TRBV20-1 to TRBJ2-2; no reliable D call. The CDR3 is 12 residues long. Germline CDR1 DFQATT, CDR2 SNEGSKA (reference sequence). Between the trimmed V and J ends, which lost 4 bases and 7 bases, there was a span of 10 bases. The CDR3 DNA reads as TGCAGTGCTATGTCGGCTAGCGGGGAGCTGTTTTTT. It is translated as CSAMSASGELFF.

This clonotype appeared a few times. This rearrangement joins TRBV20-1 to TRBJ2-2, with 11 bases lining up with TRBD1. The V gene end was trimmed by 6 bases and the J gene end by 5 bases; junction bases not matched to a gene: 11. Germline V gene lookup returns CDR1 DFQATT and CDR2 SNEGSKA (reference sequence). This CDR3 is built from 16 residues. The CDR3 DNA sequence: TGCAGTGCAACCAAAGGGACAGGGGGAGTTACCGGGGAGCTGTTTTTT. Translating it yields CSATKGTGGVTGELFF.

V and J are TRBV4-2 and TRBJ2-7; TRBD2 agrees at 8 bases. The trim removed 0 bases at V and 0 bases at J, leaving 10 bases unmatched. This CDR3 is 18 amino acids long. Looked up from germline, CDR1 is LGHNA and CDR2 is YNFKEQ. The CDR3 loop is CASSQEVLTSGSSYEQYF. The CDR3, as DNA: TGTGCCAGCAGCCAAGAAGTGCTGACCAGCGGGAGCTCCTACGAGCAGTACTTC.

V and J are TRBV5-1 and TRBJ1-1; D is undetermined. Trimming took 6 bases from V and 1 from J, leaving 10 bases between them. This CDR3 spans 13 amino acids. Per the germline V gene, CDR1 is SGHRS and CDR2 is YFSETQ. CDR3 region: CASNRTGNTEAFF. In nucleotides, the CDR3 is TGCGCCAGCAACCGGACGGGGAACACTGAAGCTTTCTTT.

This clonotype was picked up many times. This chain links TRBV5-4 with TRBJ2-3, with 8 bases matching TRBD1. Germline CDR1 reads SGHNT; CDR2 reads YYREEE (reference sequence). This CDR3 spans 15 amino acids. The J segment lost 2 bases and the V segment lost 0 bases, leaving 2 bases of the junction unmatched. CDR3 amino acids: CASSLGQGHTDTQYF. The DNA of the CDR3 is TGTGCCAGCAGCTTGGGACAGGGGCACACAGATACGCAGTATTTT.

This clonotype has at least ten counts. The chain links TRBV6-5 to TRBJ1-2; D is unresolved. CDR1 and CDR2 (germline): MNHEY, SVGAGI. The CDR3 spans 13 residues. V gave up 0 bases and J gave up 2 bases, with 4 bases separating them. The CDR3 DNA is TGTGCCAGCAGTTACTCCTTGAACTATGGCTACACCTTC. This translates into CASSYSLNYGYTF.

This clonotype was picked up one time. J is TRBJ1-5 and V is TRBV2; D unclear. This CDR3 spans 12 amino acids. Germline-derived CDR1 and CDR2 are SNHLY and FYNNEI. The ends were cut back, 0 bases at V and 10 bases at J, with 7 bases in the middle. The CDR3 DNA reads TGTGCCAGCAGTGAAGCGCCGGGTCCCCAGCATTTT. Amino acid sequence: CASSEAPGPQHF.

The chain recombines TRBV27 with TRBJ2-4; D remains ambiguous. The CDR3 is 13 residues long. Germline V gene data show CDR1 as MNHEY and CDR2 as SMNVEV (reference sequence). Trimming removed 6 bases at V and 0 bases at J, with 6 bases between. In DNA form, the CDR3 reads TGTGCCAGCAGGCCCCTAGCCAAAAACATTCAGTACTTC. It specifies CASRPLAKNIQYF.

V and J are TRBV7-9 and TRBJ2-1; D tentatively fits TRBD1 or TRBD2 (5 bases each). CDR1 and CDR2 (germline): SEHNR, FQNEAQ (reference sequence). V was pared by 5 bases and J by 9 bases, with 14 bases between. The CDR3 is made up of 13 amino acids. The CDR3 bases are TGTGCCAGCAGCATCCAACCGAGGGGTGAGCAGTTCTTC. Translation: CASSIQPRGEQFF.

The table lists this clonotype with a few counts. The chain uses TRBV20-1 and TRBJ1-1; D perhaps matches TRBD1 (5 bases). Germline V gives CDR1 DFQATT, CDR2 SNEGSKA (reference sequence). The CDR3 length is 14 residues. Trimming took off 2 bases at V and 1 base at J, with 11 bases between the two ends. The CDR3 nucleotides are TGCAGTGCTAGAAGGGGATCCCAGAACACTGAAGCTTTCTTT. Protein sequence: CSARRGSQNTEAFF.

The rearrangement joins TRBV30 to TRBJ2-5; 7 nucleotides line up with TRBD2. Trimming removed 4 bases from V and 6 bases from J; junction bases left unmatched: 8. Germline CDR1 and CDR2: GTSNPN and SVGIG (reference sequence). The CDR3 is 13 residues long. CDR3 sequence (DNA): TGTGCCTGGAACCCCGGACTAGTGAAGACCCAGTACTTC. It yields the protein CAWNPGLVKTQYF.

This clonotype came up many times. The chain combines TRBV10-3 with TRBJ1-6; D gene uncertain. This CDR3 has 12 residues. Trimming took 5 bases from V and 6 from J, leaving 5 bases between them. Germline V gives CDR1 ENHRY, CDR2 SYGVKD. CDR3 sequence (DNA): TGTGCCATCAGTTTCGGTAATTCACCCCTCCACTTT. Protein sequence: CAISFGNSPLHF.

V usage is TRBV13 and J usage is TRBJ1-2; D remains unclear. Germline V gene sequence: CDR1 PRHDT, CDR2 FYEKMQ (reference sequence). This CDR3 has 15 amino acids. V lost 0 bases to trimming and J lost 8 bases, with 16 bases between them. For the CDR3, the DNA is TGTGCCAGCAGCTTAGGGAGGCAGACAATACGGGGCTACACCTTC. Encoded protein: CASSLGRQTIRGYTF.

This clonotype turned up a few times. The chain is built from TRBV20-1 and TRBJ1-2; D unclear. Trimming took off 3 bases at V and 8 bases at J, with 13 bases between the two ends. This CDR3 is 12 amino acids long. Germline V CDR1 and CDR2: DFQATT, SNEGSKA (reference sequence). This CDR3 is CSASLWTDGYTF. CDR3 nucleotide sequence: TGCAGTGCTAGCTTATGGACCGACGGCTACACCTTC.

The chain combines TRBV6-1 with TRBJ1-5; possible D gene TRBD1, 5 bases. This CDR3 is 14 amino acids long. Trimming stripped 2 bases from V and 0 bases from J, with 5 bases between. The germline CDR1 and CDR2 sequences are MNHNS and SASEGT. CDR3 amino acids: CASSERGSNQPQHF. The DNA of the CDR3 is TGTGCCAGCAGTGAAAGGGGTAGCAATCAGCCCCAGCATTTT.

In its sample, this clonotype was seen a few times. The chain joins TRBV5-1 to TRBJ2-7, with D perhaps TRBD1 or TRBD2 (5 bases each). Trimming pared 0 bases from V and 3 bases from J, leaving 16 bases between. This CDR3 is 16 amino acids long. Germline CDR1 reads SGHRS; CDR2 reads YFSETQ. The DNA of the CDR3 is TGCGCCAGCAGCTTGGAACGAAGGGACGGCTACTACGAGCAGTACTTC. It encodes CASSLERRDGYYEQYF.